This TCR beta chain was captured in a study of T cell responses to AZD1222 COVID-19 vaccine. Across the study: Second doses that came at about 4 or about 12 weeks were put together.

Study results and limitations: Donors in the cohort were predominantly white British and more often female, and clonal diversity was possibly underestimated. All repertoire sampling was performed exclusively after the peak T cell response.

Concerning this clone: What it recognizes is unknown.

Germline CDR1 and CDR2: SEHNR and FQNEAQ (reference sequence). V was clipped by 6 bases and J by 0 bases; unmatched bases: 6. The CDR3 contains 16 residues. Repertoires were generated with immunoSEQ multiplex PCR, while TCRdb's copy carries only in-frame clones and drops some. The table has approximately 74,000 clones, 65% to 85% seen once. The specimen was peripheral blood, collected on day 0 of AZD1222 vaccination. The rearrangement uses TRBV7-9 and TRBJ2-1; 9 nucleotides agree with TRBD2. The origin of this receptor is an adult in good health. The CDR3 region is CASRSLAGDSYNEQFF. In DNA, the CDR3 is TGTGCCAGCAGGTCCTTAGCGGGGGACTCCTACAATGAGCAGTTCTTC.